These T cell receptor beta chains were read from a single sample in a study of beta chain features in type 1 diabetes. TCRdb keeps only in-frame clones here, not all; method: immunoSEQ multiplex PCR. Among more than 300,000 clones listed, over 13% were seen once. The material sequenced was naive CD4+ T cells from blood. The source of these receptors is a woman between 18 and 30 years old in good health. CDR3s include the opening cysteine and the closing phenylalanine or tryptophan. Each record gives: clone size, D gene, V gene, J gene, CDR3 DNA, CDR3 protein. A D gene is named only where the DNA matches it firmly. A clone size is listed for some rows: how often the clone was seen (once, few, many), or a class if it is expanded.

>few|-|TRBV28|TRBJ1-1
TGTGCCAGCAGTTTATGGAGTACTGAAGCTTTCTTT
CASSLWSTEAFF
>few|-|TRBV11-3|TRBJ2-3
TGTGCCAGCAGCCTACGGACTGGCACAGATACGCAGTATTTT
CASSLRTGTDTQYF
>-|-|TRBV30|TRBJ2-1
TGTGCCTGGAGTAGAGGACTGGCGTACAATGAGCAGTTCTTC
CAWSRGLAYNEQFF
>few|-|TRBV28|TRBJ1-5
TGTGCCAGCAGTACCGGGACAACTAGCAATCAGCCCCAGCATTTT
CASSTGTTSNQPQHF
>-|TRBD1|TRBV5-6|TRBJ2-7
TGTGCCAGCAGCCCCGGGACAGGGGGAGTCTACGAGCAGTACTTC
CASSPGTGGVYEQYF
>few|TRBD1|TRBV28|TRBJ2-7
TGTGCAGGACAGGGGAAGGTCTACGAGCAGTACTTC
CAGQGKVYEQYF
>-|-|TRBV4-2|TRBJ2-2
TGTGCCAGCAGCCAAGGTTGGCGGGGTTACACCGGGGAGCTGTTTTTT
CASSQGWRGYTGELFF
>few|-|TRBV7-8|TRBJ1-1
TGTGCCAGCAGCTTTTCTCTGTCTGGCGGGACTGAAGCTTTCTTT
CASSFSLSGGTEAFF
>-|TRBD1|TRBV11-2|TRBJ1-2
TGTGCCAGCAGCTTAGACCCGGGACAGGTATTCGGCTACACCTTC
CASSLDPGQVFGYTF
>-|TRBD2|TRBV30|TRBJ2-7
TGTGCCTGGAGTCCAACCTGGGGCGGCGAGCGGGATCATAAGCAGTACTTC
CAWSPTWGGERDHKQYF
>few|TRBD2|TRBV9|TRBJ2-7
TGTGCCAGCAGCCTAACCGGGACTAGGATCCCCTACGAGCAGTACTTC
CASSLTGTRIPYEQYF
>-|-|TRBV28|TRBJ2-5
TGTGCCAGCAGCCCCGATGGGGGGGAGACCCAGTACTTC
CASSPDGGETQYF
>-|-|TRBV28|TRBJ2-7
TGTGCCAGCAGTTTCGGCGGGGCGCGGTACGAGCAGTACTTC
CASSFGGARYEQYF
>few|TRBD2|TRBV13|TRBJ2-7
TGTGCCAGCAGCCTGGGACTAGCGGCAACCTACGAGCAGTACTTC
CASSLGLAATYEQYF
>-|TRBD1|TRBV7-9|TRBJ1-5
TGTGCCAGCAGCTTAGGGGACAGCCAGAATCAGCCCCAGCATTTT
CASSLGDSQNQPQHF
>-|-|TRBV30|TRBJ1-5
TGTGCCTGGAGGGGGGAGGGAGGTCAGCCCCAGCATTTT
CAWRGEGGQPQHF
>few|TRBD1|TRBV28|TRBJ2-1
TGTGCCAGCACTCTAAAAGGGGGACAGGGAGTCTACAATGAGCAGTTCTTC
CASTLKGGQGVYNEQFF
>-|-|TRBV7-9|TRBJ2-1
TGTGCCAGCAGCTCGAGCTCCTACAATGAGCAGTTCTTC
CASSSSSYNEQFF
>-|TRBD1|TRBV30|TRBJ1-1
TGTGCCTGGAGTGTAAGGGGGACAGGGCGAGGTGCTTTCTTT
CAWSVRGTGRGAFF
>few|-|TRBV2|TRBJ1-2
TGTGCCAGCATAGAACGTCCCCATGGCTACACCTTC
CASIERPHGYTF
>few|-|TRBV5-6|TRBJ2-7
TGTGCCAGCAGCTTGGCTCAGGTCTCCGAGCAGTACTTC
CASSLAQVSEQYF
>-|-|TRBV27|TRBJ1-2
TGTGCCAGCAGTTTAGGGGAGATGAGCTATGGCTACACCTTC
CASSLGEMSYGYTF
>-|TRBD1|TRBV10-2|TRBJ1-2
TGCGCCAGCAGAGACAGGGCTGGCTATGGCTACACCTTC
CASRDRAGYGYTF
>few|TRBD2|TRBV7-2|TRBJ2-5
TGTGCCAGCAGCCTCGGGAGGACGGAGACCCAGTACTTC
CASSLGRTETQYF
>-|TRBD2|TRBV14|TRBJ2-1
TGTGCCAGCAGCCAAGTGGTAGCGGGAGGCAATGAGCAGTTCTTC
CASSQVVAGGNEQFF
>-|-|TRBV30|TRBJ1-5
TGTGCCTGGGATAACAGGGCAGGCCAGCCCCAGCATTTT
CAWDNRAGQPQHF
>few|TRBD2|TRBV29-1|TRBJ2-5
TGCAGCGTACAGGGACTAGCGGGGGAGACCCAGTACTTC
CSVQGLAGETQYF
>-|-|TRBV30|TRBJ2-7
TGTGCCTGGGGTCTAACGGACAGAATGGCGCAGTACTTC
CAWGLTDRMAQYF
>-|TRBD1|TRBV5-6|TRBJ1-1
TGTGCCAGCAGAGATACAGGGGGACGGAACACTGAAGCTTTCTTT
CASRDTGGRNTEAFF
>-|-|TRBV25-1|TRBJ2-7
TGTGCCAGCGAGGGTGCCTTAGGGGGGGACCCCTACGAGCAGTACTTC
CASEGALGGDPYEQYF
>few|TRBD1|TRBV19|TRBJ2-1
TGTGCCAGTAGTGAGACCGGGACAGGTTTCAATGAGCAGTTCTTC
CASSETGTGFNEQFF
>-|-|TRBV18|TRBJ2-3
TGTGCCAGCTCATCAACTAGCACAGATACGCAGTATTTT
CASSSTSTDTQYF
>few|TRBD1|TRBV28|TRBJ2-7
TGTGCCAGCAGTTTCTCCGGGACAGGGGGCTACGAGCAGTACTTC
CASSFSGTGGYEQYF
>-|TRBD2|TRBV27|TRBJ2-1
TGTGCCAGCAGTTATGGTACTAGCGTCTACAATGAGCAGTTCTTC
CASSYGTSVYNEQFF
>few|TRBD2|TRBV29-1|TRBJ2-7
TGCAGCGTTGCGGGGACTAGATCCTACGAGCAGTACTTC
CSVAGTRSYEQYF
>few|-|TRBV7-3|TRBJ2-7
TGTGCCAGCAGCTTCTCCGCAGGGTCCCCCCACGAGCAGTACTTC
CASSFSAGSPHEQYF
>few|TRBD2|TRBV19|TRBJ2-1
TGTGCCAGTTACGGACTAGCGGGAGATGAGCAGTTCTTC
CASYGLAGDEQFF
>-|-|TRBV21-1|TRBJ2-3
TGTGCCAGCAGCAACGGACCAGGGTCCACAGATACGCAGTATTTT
CASSNGPGSTDTQYF
>few|-|TRBV4-2|TRBJ2-5
TGTGCCAGCAGCCAAGACTCGAGGGAGACCCAGTACTTC
CASSQDSRETQYF
>-|-|TRBV2|TRBJ2-5
TGTGCCAGCAGCGCAGGGACACCACAAGAGACCCAGTACTTC
CASSAGTPQETQYF
>-|TRBD1|TRBV30|TRBJ1-2
TGTGCCTGGAGTGCGACAGGGTACGTCAACTATGGCTACACCTTC
CAWSATGYVNYGYTF
>few|-|TRBV7-2|TRBJ2-7
TGTGCCAGCAGCTTGCAGGGCGGCTACGAGCAGTACTTC
CASSLQGGYEQYF
>-|TRBD1|TRBV19|TRBJ2-7
TGTGCCAGTAGCAGGGACAGGGCGTCTTACGAGCAGTACTTC
CASSRDRASYEQYF
>few|-|TRBV5-1|TRBJ2-1
TGCGCCAGCAGCAAGACTAGGTACAATGAGCAGTTCTTC
CASSKTRYNEQFF
>-|TRBD2|TRBV27|TRBJ2-3
TGTGCCAGCAGTTCACTAGCGGGAGGGAAGACAGATACGCAGTATTTT
CASSSLAGGKTDTQYF
>-|TRBD2|TRBV5-1|TRBJ2-1
TGCGCCAGCAGCTTTACGGGGGGAAGGAATGAGCAGTTCTTC
CASSFTGGRNEQFF
>few|-|TRBV6-5|TRBJ2-7
TGTGCCAGCAGTCTAGCTCGAACATCGGTCGGCGAGCAGTACTTC
CASSLARTSVGEQYF
>-|-|TRBV18|TRBJ2-7
TGTGCCAGCTCACTCGGTCCGGTTGGCGAGCAGTACTTC
CASSLGPVGEQYF
>few|-|TRBV25-1|TRBJ2-5
TGTGCCAGCCCTCCTATCCAAGAGACCCAGTACTTC
CASPPIQETQYF
>-|TRBD2|TRBV9|TRBJ2-1
TGTGCCAGCAGCGTACGACGGGAGGGATACAATGAGCAGTTCTTC
CASSVRREGYNEQFF
>-|-|TRBV30|TRBJ2-3
TGTGCCTGGAGTGGCGGGAGCACAGATACGCAGTATTTT
CAWSGGSTDTQYF
>-|TRBD1|TRBV5-1|TRBJ2-3
TGCGCCAGCATAATAAGGACAGGGGAGGCAGATACGCAGTATTTT
CASIIRTGEADTQYF
>-|TRBD1|TRBV30|TRBJ1-5
TGTGCCTGGAGTGTACAAGGGGGCAGCAATCAGCCCCAGCATTTT
CAWSVQGGSNQPQHF